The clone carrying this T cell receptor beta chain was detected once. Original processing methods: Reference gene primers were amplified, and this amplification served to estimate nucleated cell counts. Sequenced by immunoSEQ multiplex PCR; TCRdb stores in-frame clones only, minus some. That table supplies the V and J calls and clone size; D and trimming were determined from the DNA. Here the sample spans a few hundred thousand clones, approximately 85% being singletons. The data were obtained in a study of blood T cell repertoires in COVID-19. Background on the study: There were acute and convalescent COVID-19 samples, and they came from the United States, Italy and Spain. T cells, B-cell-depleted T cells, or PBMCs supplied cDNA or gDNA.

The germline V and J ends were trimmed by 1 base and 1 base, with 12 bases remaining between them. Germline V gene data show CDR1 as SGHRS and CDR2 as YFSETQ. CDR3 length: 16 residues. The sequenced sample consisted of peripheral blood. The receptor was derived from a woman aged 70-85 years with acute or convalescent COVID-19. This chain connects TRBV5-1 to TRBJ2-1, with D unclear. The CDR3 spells CASSLLAQTSYNEQFF. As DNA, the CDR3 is TGCGCCAGCAGCTTGCTCGCTCAAACTTCCTACAATGAGCAGTTCTTC.